Sequencing of this T cell receptor beta chain was carried out in a study of T cell repertoires in cytomegalovirus infection. In germline, CDR1 is MNHEY, CDR2 SVGAGI. The length of the CDR3 is 16 residues. V was cut by 6 bases and J by 3 bases, with 20 bases left in between. Only a few counts were recorded for this clonotype. The antigen is undetermined. TCRdb analysed the reads with MiXCR anew, one entry per CDR3 protein. The sample carries around 800,000 distinct CDR3 sequences, 32% recorded once. The sequencing used cultured CD8+ T cells from PBMCs, collected from culture after CMV antigen stimulation. This clonotype was obtained from a human donor in good health (CMV status not recorded). Some clones in this sample may be carry-over from other donors' samples. The rearrangement joins TRBV6-5 to TRBJ1-2, with TRBD1 as a possible D gene (5 bases). For the CDR3, the DNA is TGTGCCAGCAGACTTACTACAGGCCCTCAGGACTATGGCTACACCTTC. Translation: CASRLTTGPQDYGYTF.